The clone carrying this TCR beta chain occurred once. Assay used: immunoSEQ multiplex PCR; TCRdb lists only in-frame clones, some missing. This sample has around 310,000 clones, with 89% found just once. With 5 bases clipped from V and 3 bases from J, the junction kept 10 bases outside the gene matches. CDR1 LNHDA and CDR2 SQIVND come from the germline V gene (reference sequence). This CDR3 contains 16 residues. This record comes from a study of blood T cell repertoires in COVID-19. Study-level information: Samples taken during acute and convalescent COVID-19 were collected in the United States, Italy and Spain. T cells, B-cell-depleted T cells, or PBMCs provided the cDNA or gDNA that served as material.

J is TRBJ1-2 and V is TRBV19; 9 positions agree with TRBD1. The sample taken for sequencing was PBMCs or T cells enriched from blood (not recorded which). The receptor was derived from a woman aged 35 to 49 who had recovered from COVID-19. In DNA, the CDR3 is TGTGCCAGTAGTCCTTGGGGATGGGACAGGGACTATGGCTACACCTTC. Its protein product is CASSPWGWDRDYGYTF. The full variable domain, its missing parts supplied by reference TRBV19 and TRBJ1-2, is DGGITQSPKYLFRKEGQNVTLSCEQNLNHDAMYWYRQDPGQGLRLIYYSQIVNDFQKGDIAEGYSVSREKKESFPLTVTSAQKNPTAFYLCASSPWGWDRDYGYTFGSGTRLTVV.